Listed here are 26 T cell receptor beta chains from one sample, sequenced in a study of blood T cell repertoires in COVID-19. Measured with immunoSEQ multiplex PCR; TCRdb has only the in-frame clones, and not every one. The sample has 100,000 to 150,000 clones; 88% are singletons. The sequencing input was peripheral blood. The source of these receptors is a human donor in a cohort sampled during active COVID-19.

In DNA form, the CDR3 reads TGTGCCAGCAGCACACAGGGGAAACAGGACTATGGCTACACCTTC. Translating it yields CASSTQGKQDYGYTF. V is TRBV27 and J is TRBJ1-2, with TRBD1 identical over 7 bases. Germline V CDR1 and CDR2: MNHEY, SMNVEV (reference sequence). The trim removed 6 bases at V and 3 bases at J, leaving 10 bases unmatched. The CDR3 runs 15 residues.

The chain recombines TRBV4-1 with TRBJ1-1, with D possibly being TRBD1 (5 bases). Trimming pared 4 bases from V and 0 bases from J, leaving 15 bases between. This CDR3 is built from 16 residues. Germline V gene sequence: CDR1 MGHRA, CDR2 YSYEKL. The CDR3 here is CASSPRGDYLNTEAFF. DNA of the CDR3: TGCGCCAGCAGCCCCCGGGGGGACTACTTGAACACTGAAGCTTTCTTT.

This rearrangement joins TRBV11-1 to TRBJ2-3, with D possibly being TRBD1 (5 bases). Trimming shortened V by 2 bases and J by 1 base, and 13 bases separated the two germline ends. Germline loops: CDR1 SGHAT, CDR2 FQDESV (reference sequence). This CDR3 has 16 residues. The CDR3 DNA is TGTGCCAGCAGCTTATCCCGACAGCCCCGCACAGATACGCAGTATTTT. Translated, it gives CASSLSRQPRTDTQYF.

This clone showed up just once. The J gene is TRBJ2-1, the V gene TRBV28, with TRBD2 identical over 8 bases. The trim removed 4 bases at V and 9 bases at J, leaving 11 bases unmatched. CDR1 and CDR2 from the germline V gene are MDHEN and SYDVKM. The CDR3 contains 15 residues. In DNA form, the CDR3 reads TGTGCCAGCAGTTCCCCATCGGGAGGGACCGTTGAGCAGTTCTTC. Its translation: CASSSPSGGTVEQFF.

The chain is built from TRBV29-1 and TRBJ2-5; 7 positions match TRBD2. Germline CDR1 is SQVTM and CDR2 is ANQGSEA. V trimming: 6 bases; J trimming: 3 bases; junction bases outside the gene matches: 10. The CDR3 spans 14 residues. The CDR3 loop is CSVVPSGVEETQYF. The CDR3 DNA is TGCAGCGTCGTCCCTAGCGGAGTGGAAGAGACCCAGTACTTC.

The V and J genes are TRBV3-1 (or the pseudogene TRBV3-2) and TRBJ1-1, with a possible D match to TRBD1 (5 bases). This CDR3 is built from 15 residues. The germline V and J ends were trimmed by 1 base and 4 bases, with 13 bases remaining between them. Germline V CDR1 and CDR2: LGHDT, YNNKEL (reference sequence). In nucleotides, the CDR3 is TGTGCCAGCAGCCAAGCCAGGGCGGGGGTCACTGAAGCTTTCTTT. Protein: CASSQARAGVTEAFF.

The genes are TRBV19 and TRBJ1-4; D uncertain. Germline assignment: CDR1 LNHDA and CDR2 SQIVND (reference sequence). This CDR3 is 15 amino acids long. V was cut by 4 bases and J by 6 bases, with 15 bases left in between. The DNA of the CDR3 is TGTGCCAGTAGTACCTCTCATAGGAGGGATGAAAAACTGTTTTTT. The encoded protein is CASSTSHRRDEKLFF.

The chain joins TRBV2 to TRBJ2-7; maybe TRBD2 (6 bases). Looked up from germline, CDR1 is SNHLY and CDR2 is FYNNEI. Trimming took 7 bases from V and 4 from J, leaving 11 bases between them. There are 12 residues in the CDR3. The CDR3 DNA is TGTGCCAGCAAGGAGGGCTCGTACGAGCAGTACTTC. It yields the protein CASKEGSYEQYF.

The chain has TRBV28 and TRBJ2-5; the match to TRBD2 covers 8 bases. V lost 7 bases to trimming and J lost 10 bases; unmatched junction nucleotides: 23. This CDR3 is 17 amino acids long. Germline loops: CDR1 MDHEN, CDR2 SYDVKM. CDR3 amino acids: CASTLLAGGGLWEDQYF. In DNA form, the CDR3 reads TGTGCCAGCACCCTGCTAGCGGGCGGGGGCCTGTGGGAGGACCAGTACTTC.

The chain joins TRBV27 to TRBJ1-1; 9 bases match TRBD1. V lost 2 bases to trimming and J lost 0 bases; unmatched junction nucleotides: 4. This CDR3 comprises 16 residues. Germline CDR1 reads MNHEY; CDR2 reads SMNVEV (reference sequence). The CDR3 loop is CASSLRGQGLNTEAFF. The CDR3 DNA sequence: TGTGCCAGCAGTTTAAGGGGACAGGGTCTGAACACTGAAGCTTTCTTT.

The chain combines TRBV5-6 with TRBJ1-2, with 8 positions matching TRBD1. Germline V gene lookup returns CDR1 SGHDT and CDR2 YYEEEE. Trimming cost V 4 bases and J 5 bases; bases outside gene matches: 13. This CDR3 has 16 amino acids. Here the CDR3 reads CASSPISTGAGYGYTF. The CDR3 DNA reads TGTGCCAGCAGCCCAATCTCGACAGGGGCAGGATATGGCTACACCTTC.

V and J are TRBV18 and TRBJ2-1, with 8 positions matching TRBD1. The junction had 1 base not matched to a gene; V was cut back by 3 bases and J by 6 bases. CDR3 length: 13 residues. Germline CDR1 KGHSH, CDR2 LQKENI. The chain's CDR3 is CASSPTGANEQFF. The CDR3 bases are TGTGCCAGCTCACCGACAGGGGCCAATGAGCAGTTCTTC.

The chain joins TRBV27 to TRBJ1-1; 12 nucleotides align to TRBD1. The CDR3 is 15 residues long. In germline, CDR1 is MNHEY, CDR2 SMNVEV (reference sequence). The J segment lost 7 bases and the V segment lost 4 bases, leaving 7 bases of the junction unmatched. The CDR3 DNA follows: TGTGCCAGCAGTTCCCCCGGGACAGGGGGCCGTGAAGCTTTCTTT. Its protein is CASSSPGTGGREAFF.

The chain recombines TRBV28 with TRBJ2-1, with 7 positions matching TRBD2. Germline CDR1 MDHEN, CDR2 SYDVKM. The CDR3 runs to 16 residues. The V and J ends lost 7 bases and 5 bases, in that order; junction bases with no gene match: 14. CDR3 DNA sequence: TGTGCCAGCACCCCAGCGGGACGGGTTTATGACAATGAGCAGTTCTTC. This codes for CASTPAGRVYDNEQFF.

The rearrangement uses TRBV9 and TRBJ2-7; 8 bases line up with TRBD1. The trim removed 4 bases at V and 5 bases at J, leaving 8 bases unmatched. This CDR3 contains 14 residues. In germline, CDR1 is SGDLS, CDR2 YYNGEE. DNA for the CDR3: TGTGCCAGCAGCCCCGCGACAGGGGTCCACGAGCAGTACTTC. Its protein product is CASSPATGVHEQYF.

This clone was seen only once. The rearrangement links TRBV5-6 to TRBJ1-5; the D is unclear. The CDR3 spans 15 residues. Looked up from germline, CDR1 is SGHDT and CDR2 is YYEEEE. Trimming cost V 1 base and J 0 bases, with 8 bases left between them. This CDR3 is CASSLYSYSNQPQHF. In nucleotides, the CDR3 is TGTGCCAGCAGCTTGTACAGCTATAGCAATCAGCCCCAGCATTTT.

The chain couples TRBV2 to TRBJ2-5; D might be TRBD1 (5 bases). The V end was cut by 6 bases, the J end by 0 bases, with 11 bases between. Germline V gene data show CDR1 as SNHLY and CDR2 as FYNNEI. The CDR3 has 14 residues. The CDR3 protein is CASSTQANQETQYF. The CDR3 bases are TGTGCCAGCAGCACACAGGCTAACCAAGAGACCCAGTACTTC.

This sequence joins TRBV6-1 and TRBJ2-7; D possibly corresponds to TRBD2 (5 bases). V was clipped by 1 base and J by 0 bases, with 10 bases between them. The CDR3 consists of 15 residues. Per the germline V gene, CDR1 is MNHNS and CDR2 is SASEGT. CDR3 in DNA: TGTGCCAGCAGTGAAGTGAGGGTTTACTCCTACGAGCAGTACTTC. Translation: CASSEVRVYSYEQYF.

V gene TRBV5-5 combines with J gene TRBJ1-3; 8 nucleotides agree with TRBD1. CDR3 length: 18 amino acids. V shed 1 base and J 0 bases; nucleotides not matched to a gene: 9. Per the germline V gene, CDR1 is SGHKS and CDR2 is YYEKEE (reference sequence). This CDR3 is CASSLTGTGVFSGNTIYF. In DNA form, the CDR3 reads TGTGCCAGCAGCTTGACCGGGACAGGTGTTTTCTCTGGAAACACCATATATTTT.

The chain links TRBV19 to TRBJ1-5; 9 bases map to TRBD1. J lost 5 bases, V lost 6 bases, and 5 bases had no gene match. This CDR3 contains 14 residues. Germline V gene lookup returns CDR1 LNHDA and CDR2 SQIVND (reference sequence). The CDR3 bases are TGTGCCAGTAGCGGGACAGGGAATGATCAGCCCCAGCATTTT. This gives the protein CASSGTGNDQPQHF.

The chain joins TRBV28 to TRBJ2-1; 9 positions match TRBD2. This CDR3 spans 16 amino acids. Germline V gene sequence: CDR1 MDHEN, CDR2 SYDVKM. V shed 2 bases and J 6 bases; nucleotides not matched to a gene: 8. CDR3 in amino acids: CASSLTGGRVANEQFF. CDR3 sequence (DNA): TGTGCCAGCAGTTTAACCGGCGGGAGGGTGGCCAATGAGCAGTTCTTC.

This sequence joins TRBV27 and TRBJ1-1; 7 nucleotides agree with TRBD1. Germline CDR1 MNHEY, CDR2 SMNVEV (reference sequence). V dropped 5 bases and J dropped 3; count of bases not matched to a gene: 9. This CDR3 has 15 amino acids. The CDR3 protein is CASSATLRGDTEAFF. CDR3 coding DNA: TGTGCCAGCAGTGCCACCCTCAGGGGGGACACTGAAGCTTTCTTT.

The chain's CDR3 is CARVIGQIASGANVLTF. The DNA of the CDR3 is TGCGCCAGGGTGATCGGACAGATAGCATCTGGGGCCAACGTCCTGACTTTC. The J gene is TRBJ2-6, the V gene TRBV10-1, with D possibly matching TRBD1 (6 bases). Germline V CDR1 and CDR2: WNHNN, SYGVQD (reference sequence). CDR3 length: 17 residues. V lost 9 bases and J 1 base, leaving 19 bases between the germline ends.

The V gene is TRBV29-1, the J gene TRBJ2-3; D is unclear. Germline CDR1 SQVTM, CDR2 ANQGSEA. This CDR3 comprises 10 residues. Trimming removed 6 bases at V and 5 bases at J, with 6 bases between. DNA for the CDR3: TGCAGCGTAGCGATAGATACGCAGTATTTT. It codes for CSVAIDTQYF.

The chain recombines TRBV5-4 with TRBJ2-1; 12 nucleotides line up with TRBD2. The length of the CDR3 is 16 residues. CDR1 is SGHNT, CDR2 YYREEE, per germline (reference sequence). V was pared by 6 bases and J by 1 base, with 5 bases of the junction left unmatched. Here the CDR3 reads CASTNLAGGSYNEQFF. Here the CDR3 DNA reads TGTGCCAGCACCAACCTAGCGGGAGGGTCCTACAATGAGCAGTTCTTC.

This chain uses TRBV5-1 with TRBJ2-7; a weak D match, TRBD1 (6 bases). Germline CDR1 SGHRS, CDR2 YFSETQ. The CDR3 runs to 12 residues. Trimming removed 5 bases at V and 10 bases at J, with 16 bases between. Here the CDR3 DNA reads TGCGCCAGCAGTGAGGACAGCAAGCTTCAGTACTTC. It encodes CASSEDSKLQYF.